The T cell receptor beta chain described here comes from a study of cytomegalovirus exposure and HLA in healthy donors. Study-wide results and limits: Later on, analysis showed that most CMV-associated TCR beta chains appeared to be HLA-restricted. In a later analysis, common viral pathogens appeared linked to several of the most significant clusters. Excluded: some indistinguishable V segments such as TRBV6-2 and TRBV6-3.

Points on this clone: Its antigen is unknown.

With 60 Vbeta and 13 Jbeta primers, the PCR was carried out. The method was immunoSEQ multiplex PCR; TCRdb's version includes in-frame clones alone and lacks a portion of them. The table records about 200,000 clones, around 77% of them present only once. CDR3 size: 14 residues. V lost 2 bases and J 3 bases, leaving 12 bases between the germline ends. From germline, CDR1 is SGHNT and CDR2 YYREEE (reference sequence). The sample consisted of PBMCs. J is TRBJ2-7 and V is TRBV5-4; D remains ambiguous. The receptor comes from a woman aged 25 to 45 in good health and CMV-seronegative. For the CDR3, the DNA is TGTGCCAGCAGCTTCGGCTCCGGAGACTACGAGCAGTACTTC. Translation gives CASSFGSGDYEQYF.